This T cell receptor (beta chain) was documented in a study of cytomegalovirus exposure and HLA in healthy donors. Study-level points and caveats: In a later analysis, HLA-associated beta chains showed higher expansion and lower generation probabilities than comparable chains.

As regards this clone: No antigen is known for it.

The PCR employed 60 Vbeta primers together with 13 Jbeta primers. Measured with immunoSEQ multiplex PCR; TCRdb has only the in-frame clones, and not every one. The sample consists of some 190,000 clones, about three quarters of them appearing once. The sequence derives from a woman aged 35 to 49 in good health and CMV-seronegative. The material sequenced was PBMCs.

CDR3 sequence: CASSLGVTDTQYF. CDR3 nucleotide sequence: TGTGCCAGCAGCTTAGGAGTGACAGATACGCAGTATTTT. V and J are TRBV7-2 and TRBJ2-3, with D unresolved. CDR3 size: 13 residues. Between the trimmed V and J ends, which lost 1 base and 3 bases, there was a span of 5 bases. Germline V gene data show CDR1 as SGHTA and CDR2 as FQGNSA.